The 27 T cell receptor beta chains reported below all come from one sample, sequenced in a study of T cell clusters in autoimmune cytopenias. TRB was amplified from roughly 250 ng of peripheral blood genomic DNA per sample. One tube held mixed TRB-A and TRB-B primer pools for touch-down PCR. Reprocessing the multiplex PCR reads, TCRdb reports a single entry for every CDR3 protein and omits DNA. In total, the table holds some 2,200 distinct CDR3 sequences. The material sequenced was peripheral blood. The receptors originated from a human donor with an autoimmune cytopenia or autoimmune hepatitis (not recorded which).

The V call is TRBV25-1, the J call TRBJ1-4; the D gene TCRdb calls, TRBD1, cannot be checked with no DNA. The CDR3 covers 15 residues. Germline values: CDR1 MGHDK, CDR2 SYGVNS. The CDR3 region is CASSPEWAFGEKLFF.

The chain carries TRBV12-3 or TRBV12-4 and TRBJ2-7; TCRdb names TRBD2, which stays unverified in the absence of DNA. CDR3 length: 14 amino acids. The CDR3 loop is CASSSGLAGYEQYF.

V is TRBV30 and J is TRBJ1-2. Germline CDR1 GTSNPN, CDR2 SVGIG (reference sequence). CDR3 length: 18 residues. The CDR3 loop reads CAWSGREGGYWANYGYTF.

The chain couples TRBV30 to TRBJ2-3; absent DNA, TCRdb's TRBD1 call cannot be checked. CDR1 is GTSNPN and CDR2 is SVGIG in the germline V gene (reference sequence). The CDR3 has 15 residues. The CDR3 spells CAWSRADRAFSTQYF.

This chain joins TRBV7-9 and TRBJ2-3; without DNA, the TCRdb call of TRBD1 cannot be checked. The length of the CDR3 is 12 residues. CDR1 and CDR2 from the germline V gene are SEHNR and FQNEAQ (reference sequence). The CDR3 sequence is CASSLQPGAQYF.

The chain recombines TRBV7-2 with TRBJ2-5; lacking DNA, the TRBD2 call made by TCRdb goes unchecked. Germline CDR1 and CDR2: SGHTA and FQGNSA. This CDR3 comprises 15 residues. The chain's CDR3 is CASGLAGGPQETQYF.

The chain uses TRBV12-3 or TRBV12-4 and TRBJ1-1; TCRdb lists TRBD1, though no DNA is available to test this call. The CDR3 sequence is 16 residues long. The CDR3 protein is CASSRQQGPLNTEAFF.

The chain joins TRBV5-6 to TRBJ2-5; with no DNA, the TCRdb D assignment of TRBD2 cannot be verified. Per the germline V gene, CDR1 is SGHDT and CDR2 is YYEEEE. This CDR3 has 15 residues. CDR3 protein: CASSPGLASQETQYF.

Judged by frequency, this clonotype is medium-sized. The chain employs TRBV6-4 and TRBJ2-5; TCRdb reports TRBD2, a call that lacks DNA to check it against. Germline loops: CDR1 MRHNA, CDR2 SNTAGT. CDR3 length equals 20 residues. The CDR3 sequence is CASSDLGLAGGGPPEETQYF.

Its frequency marks this clonotype as medium-sized. CDR3 residues: CASSLAGMGDTEAFF. The chain uses TRBV13 and TRBJ1-1; TCRdb selects TRBD1, and the lack of DNA leaves this call unchecked. Per germline, CDR1 PRHDT and CDR2 FYEKMQ (reference sequence). The CDR3 runs 15 residues.

V is TRBV2 and J is TRBJ2-5; TCRdb lists TRBD1, though no DNA is available to test this call. From germline, CDR1 is SNHLY and CDR2 FYNNEI. This CDR3 contains 14 residues. The CDR3 protein is CASTIQGRGETQYF.

The gene calls are TRBV6-5 and TRBJ1-3; no DNA is available, so the TRBD1 call from TCRdb remains unchecked. The CDR3 loop spans 15 amino acids. Germline V gene data show CDR1 as MNHEY and CDR2 as SVGAGI. This chain's CDR3 is CASRRLTGPGNTIYF.

The CDR3 reads CASSLRSVVGRGIENSPLHF. V and J are TRBV28 and TRBJ1-6. This CDR3 comprises 20 residues. Germline CDR1 and CDR2: MDHEN and SYDVKM.

The gene calls are TRBV20-1 and TRBJ1-4. Germline V gene lookup returns CDR1 DFQATT and CDR2 SNEGSKA (reference sequence). This CDR3 has 15 residues. CDR3 sequence reads: CSARAPRATNEKLFF.

The chain carries TRBV19 and TRBJ1-5; TCRdb indicates TRBD1, and absent DNA this call remains unverified. The CDR3 consists of 13 residues. Germline V gene lookup returns CDR1 LNHDA and CDR2 SQIVND (reference sequence). This CDR3 is CASSIQGGQPQHF.

The rearrangement joins TRBV5-4 to TRBJ1-1; the TRBD1 assignment by TCRdb is unverifiable without DNA. This CDR3 contains 13 residues. Per the germline V gene, CDR1 is SGHNT and CDR2 is YYREEE (reference sequence). This CDR3 reads CASSTQGNGKAFF.

Judged by frequency, this clonotype is medium-sized. The J gene is TRBJ2-5, the V gene TRBV29-1; TCRdb designates TRBD2, a call that cannot be tested without DNA. There are 13 residues in the CDR3. Germline-derived CDR1 and CDR2 are SQVTM and ANQGSEA. The CDR3 is CSVVGGSIETQYF. Based on the CDR3 plus reference TRBV29-1 and TRBJ2-5, the full variable domain is SAVISQKPSRDICQRGTSLTIQCQVDSQVTMMFWYRQQPGQSLTLIATANQGSEATYESGFVIDKFPISRPNLTFSTLTVSNMSPEDSSIYLCSVVGGSIETQYFGPGTRLLVL.

The chain recombines TRBV7-9 with TRBJ1-1. Germline V CDR1 and CDR2: SEHNR, FQNEAQ (reference sequence). The CDR3 runs to 14 residues. CDR3 protein: CASSRGRRNTEAFF.

This chain connects TRBV6-4 to TRBJ1-5; TCRdb indicates TRBD1, and absent DNA this call remains unverified. This CDR3 contains 14 residues. Germline assignment: CDR1 MRHNA and CDR2 SNTAGT. The CDR3 region is CASSTDRDASPQHF.

V is TRBV20-1 and J is TRBJ2-1; without DNA, the TCRdb call of TRBD2 cannot be checked. This CDR3 region has 13 residues. The germline V gene has CDR1 DFQATT and CDR2 SNEGSKA (reference sequence). The CDR3 is CSARGLARDEQFF.

This rearrangement joins TRBV18 to TRBJ2-7; the TCRdb call, TRBD1, lacks DNA for checking. This CDR3 is 14 amino acids long. Germline CDR1 KGHSH, CDR2 LQKENI. This chain's CDR3 is CASSQSGTGYEQYF.

The chain joins TRBV10-3 to TRBJ1-1; TCRdb reports TRBD1, a call that lacks DNA to check it against. The V gene's germline CDR1 is ENHRY and CDR2 SYGVKD. The CDR3 is made up of 15 amino acids. CDR3 amino acids: CAIRSGTLLGTEAFF.

Measured by frequency, this clonotype is medium-sized. The chain joins TRBV29-1 to TRBJ2-2; TCRdb lists TRBD2, though no DNA is available to test this call. Germline-derived CDR1 and CDR2 are SQVTM and ANQGSEA. The CDR3 is made up of 13 amino acids. CDR3 region: CSVEAGPTGELFF.

The J gene is TRBJ2-3, the V gene TRBV7-9; no DNA is available, so the TRBD2 call from TCRdb remains unchecked. Germline CDR1 and CDR2: SEHNR and FQNEAQ (reference sequence). CDR3 size: 16 residues. The CDR3 reads CASSPGLAGGTDTQYF.

The gene calls are TRBV7-9 and TRBJ2-3. The CDR3 loop spans 16 amino acids. Germline V gene sequence: CDR1 SEHNR, CDR2 FQNEAQ (reference sequence). The CDR3 region is CASSLALAGGTDTQYF.

The chain uses TRBV10-2 and TRBJ2-1; the TCRdb call, TRBD1, lacks DNA for checking. The CDR3 extends over 15 amino acids. Per germline, CDR1 WSHSY and CDR2 SAAADI. CDR3 amino acids: CASSEGVPSYNEQFF.

V is TRBV27 and J is TRBJ1-5; with no DNA, the TCRdb D assignment of TRBD1 cannot be verified. Per germline, CDR1 MNHEY and CDR2 SMNVEV (reference sequence). The CDR3 covers 12 residues. CDR3 sequence reads: CASSLGGQPQHF.